These T cell receptor beta chains were read from a single sample in a study of vaccination effects on CD4 cells after COVID-19. Data came from immunoSEQ multiplex PCR; TCRdb stores just in-frame clones and leaves some out. The table lists roughly 24,000 clones, 60% to 75% of them singletons. These receptors are not linked to any known antigen. Specimen: CD4+ T cells from PBMCs cultured with HCoV-NL63 spike peptides, collected after COVID-19 vaccination. These receptors came from a human donor who received a COVID-19 vaccine. Both conserved end residues are part of each CDR3.

j_call | v_call | cdr3_aa
TRBJ2-1 | TRBV5-1 | CASSLDVSIYEQFF
TRBJ1-1 | TRBV19 | CASSTGARRTEAFF
TRBJ2-7 | TRBV18 | CASSPPIRGGISYEQYF
TRBJ2-7 | TRBV3-1/TRBV3-2 | CASSHYRGVGSREQYF
TRBJ2-1 | TRBV27 | CASSFVRGSSYNEQFF
TRBJ2-1 | TRBV5-1 | CASSFTAGVDNEQFF
TRBJ1-2 | TRBV19 | CASKAGTGGVRYGYTF
TRBJ1-4 | TRBV12-3/TRBV12-4 | CASSRGANEKLFF
TRBJ1-2 | TRBV5-6 | CAGYVFPGTGGLSSGYTF
TRBJ2-3 | TRBV6-4 | CASSESGGPKDTQYF
TRBJ2-7 | TRBV4-1 | CASSQGGGTTREQYF
TRBJ2-7 | TRBV6-1 | CASSEWSNSGTSTYEQYF
TRBJ1-2 | TRBV4-1 | CASSSPGTQDGYTF
TRBJ2-1 | TRBV6-4 | CASSEEGGEYNEQFF
TRBJ2-3 | TRBV12-3/TRBV12-4 | CASGLWGTDTQYF
TRBJ2-5 | TRBV6-5 | CASSYSPTTGVETQYF
TRBJ1-1 | TRBV18 | CASSPQVLNTEAFF
TRBJ1-2 | TRBV10-1 | CASSESGRFYGYTF
TRBJ1-5 | TRBV19 | CASAVGSSNQPQHF
TRBJ2-7 | TRBV5-1 | CASRRDSYEQYF
TRBJ1-4 | TRBV5-1 | CASSSDASGEKLFF
TRBJ1-6 | TRBV11-2 | CASSLRGGTYNSPLHF
TRBJ1-2 | TRBV12-3/TRBV12-4 | CASSLSLRGYTF
TRBJ2-1 | TRBV7-2 | CASSLGVTGNEQFF